In its sample, the clone carrying this T cell receptor (beta chain) was seen a few times. This sample was included in a study of T cell repertoires in cytomegalovirus infection. Study-level information: Signatures in public TCR beta sequences pointed to both CMV infection and matching HLA type.

The CDR3 loop spans 14 amino acids. The germline CDR1 and CDR2 sequences are SGHTA and FQGNSA. Trimming shortened V by 1 base and J by 6 bases, and 11 bases separated the two germline ends. TCRdb processed the reads anew with MiXCR; each CDR3 protein has one entry. The repertoire holds 510,000 or so distinct CDR3 sequences, with roughly 29% as singletons. The clonotype originates from a human donor in good health (CMV status not recorded). Some clones in this sample may be carry-over from other donors' samples. Material: PBMCs. The gene calls are TRBV7-2 and TRBJ2-3; no definite D call. The CDR3: CASSLGFPADTQYF. The CDR3 DNA reads TGTGCCAGCAGCTTAGGTTTTCCGGCCGATACGCAGTATTTT. Combining the CDR3 with reference TRBV7-2 and TRBJ2-3 gives the whole variable domain GAGVSQSPSNKVTEKGKDVELRCDPISGHTALYWYRQSLGQGLEFLIYFQGNSAPDKSGLPSDRFSAERTGGSVSTLTIQRTQQEDSAVYLCASSLGFPADTQYFGPGTRLTVL.